This T cell receptor beta chain is drawn from a study of long-term antiretroviral therapy in people with HIV. Investigators performed immunoSEQ version v3.0 at survey level. Assay used: immunoSEQ multiplex PCR; TCRdb lists only in-frame clones, some missing. Of around 16,000 clones detected, about 81% appear once; the ten largest clones hold roughly 13%. The starting material was unsorted PBMCs, obtained more than 3.1 years after starting antiretroviral therapy. This receptor was obtained from a woman aged 40-49 years with HIV.

The CDR3 here is CASSLETGASNEKLFF. CDR3 sequence (DNA): TGTGCCAGCAGCCTCGAGACAGGGGCAAGTAATGAAAAACTGTTTTTT. V gene TRBV7-9 combines with J gene TRBJ1-4; 8 bases fit TRBD1. From germline, CDR1 is SEHNR and CDR2 FQNEAQ (reference sequence). V shed 5 bases and J 4 bases; nucleotides not matched to a gene: 9. CDR3 length equals 16 residues.